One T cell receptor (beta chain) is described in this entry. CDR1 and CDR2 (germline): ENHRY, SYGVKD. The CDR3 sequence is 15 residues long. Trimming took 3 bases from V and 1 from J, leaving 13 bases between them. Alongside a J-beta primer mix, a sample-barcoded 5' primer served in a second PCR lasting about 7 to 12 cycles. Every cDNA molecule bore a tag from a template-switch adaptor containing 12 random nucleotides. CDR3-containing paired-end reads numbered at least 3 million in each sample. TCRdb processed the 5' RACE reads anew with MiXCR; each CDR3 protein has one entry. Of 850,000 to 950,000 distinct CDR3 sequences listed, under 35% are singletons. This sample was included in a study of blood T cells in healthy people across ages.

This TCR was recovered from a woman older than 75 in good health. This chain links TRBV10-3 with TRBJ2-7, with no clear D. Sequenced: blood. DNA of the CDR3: TGTGCCATCAGTGACATTAAAACAGTGTCCTACGAGCAGTACTTC. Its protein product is CAISDIKTVSYEQYF.